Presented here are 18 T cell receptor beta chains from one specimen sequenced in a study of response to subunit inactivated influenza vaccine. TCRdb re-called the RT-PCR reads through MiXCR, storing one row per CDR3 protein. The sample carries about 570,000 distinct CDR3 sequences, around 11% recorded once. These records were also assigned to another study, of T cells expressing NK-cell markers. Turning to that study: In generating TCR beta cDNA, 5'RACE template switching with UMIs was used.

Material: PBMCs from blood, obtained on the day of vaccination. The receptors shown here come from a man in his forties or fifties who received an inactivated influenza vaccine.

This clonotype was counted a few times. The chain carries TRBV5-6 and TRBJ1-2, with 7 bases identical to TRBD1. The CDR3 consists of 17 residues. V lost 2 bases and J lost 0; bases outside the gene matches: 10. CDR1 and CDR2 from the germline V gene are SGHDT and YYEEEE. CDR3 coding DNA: TGTGCCAGCAGCTTCCTGACAGGGACGATAGCTAACTATGGCTACACCTTC. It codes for CASSFLTGTIANYGYTF.

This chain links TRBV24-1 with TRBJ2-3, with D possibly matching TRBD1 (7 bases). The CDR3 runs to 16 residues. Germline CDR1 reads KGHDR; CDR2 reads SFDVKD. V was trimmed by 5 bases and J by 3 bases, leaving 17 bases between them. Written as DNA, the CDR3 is TGTGCCACCAGTGGGGGTCAGGGGGGTAGAACAGATACGCAGTATTTT. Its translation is CATSGGQGGRTDTQYF.

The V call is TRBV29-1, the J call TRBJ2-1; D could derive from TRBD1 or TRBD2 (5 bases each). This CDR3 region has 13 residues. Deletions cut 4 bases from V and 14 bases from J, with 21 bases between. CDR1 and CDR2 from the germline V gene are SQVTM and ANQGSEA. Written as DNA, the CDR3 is TGCAGCGTTGTTAGGCCTAGGGGTGACGGGGAGTTCTTC. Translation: CSVVRPRGDGEFF.

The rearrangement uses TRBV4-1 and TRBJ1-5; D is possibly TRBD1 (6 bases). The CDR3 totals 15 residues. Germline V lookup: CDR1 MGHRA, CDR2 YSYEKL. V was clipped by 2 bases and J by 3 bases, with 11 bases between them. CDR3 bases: TGCGCCAGCAGCCAATACTCAGGGGTCAATCAGCCCCAGCATTTT. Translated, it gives CASSQYSGVNQPQHF.

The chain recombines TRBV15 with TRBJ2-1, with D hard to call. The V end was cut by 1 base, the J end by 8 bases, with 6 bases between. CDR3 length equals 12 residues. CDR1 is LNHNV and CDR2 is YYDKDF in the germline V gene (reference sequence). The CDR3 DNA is TGTGCCACCAGCAGAGTCTGGCATGAGCAGTTCTTC. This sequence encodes CATSRVWHEQFF.

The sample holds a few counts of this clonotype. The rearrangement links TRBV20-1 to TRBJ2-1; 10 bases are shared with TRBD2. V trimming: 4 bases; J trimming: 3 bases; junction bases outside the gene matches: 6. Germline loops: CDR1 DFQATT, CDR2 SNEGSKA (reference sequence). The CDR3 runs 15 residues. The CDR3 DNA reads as TGCAGTGCTACACAAACTAGCGGGATCTACAATGAGCAGTTCTTC. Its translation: CSATQTSGIYNEQFF.

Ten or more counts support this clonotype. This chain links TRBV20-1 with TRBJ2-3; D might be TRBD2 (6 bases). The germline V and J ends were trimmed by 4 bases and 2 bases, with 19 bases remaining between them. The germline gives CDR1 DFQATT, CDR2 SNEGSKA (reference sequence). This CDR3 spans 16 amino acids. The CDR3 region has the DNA TGCAGTGCTAATAGGGGTAGCGGCGACAACACAGATACGCAGTATTTT. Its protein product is CSANRGSGDNTDTQYF.

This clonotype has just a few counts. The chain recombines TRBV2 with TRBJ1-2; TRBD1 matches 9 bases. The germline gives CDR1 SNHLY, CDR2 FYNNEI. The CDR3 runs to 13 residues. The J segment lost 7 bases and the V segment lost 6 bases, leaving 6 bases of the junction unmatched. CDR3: CASRMGQGAGYTF. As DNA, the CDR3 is TGTGCCAGCAGGATGGGACAGGGTGCTGGCTACACCTTC.

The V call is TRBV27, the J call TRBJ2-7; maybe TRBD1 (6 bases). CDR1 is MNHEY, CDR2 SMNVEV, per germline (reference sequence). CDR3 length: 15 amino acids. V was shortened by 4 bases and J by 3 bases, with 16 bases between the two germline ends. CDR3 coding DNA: TGTGCCAGCAGTTCGGGACATCGGGCGGTCTACGAGCAGTACTTC. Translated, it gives CASSSGHRAVYEQYF.

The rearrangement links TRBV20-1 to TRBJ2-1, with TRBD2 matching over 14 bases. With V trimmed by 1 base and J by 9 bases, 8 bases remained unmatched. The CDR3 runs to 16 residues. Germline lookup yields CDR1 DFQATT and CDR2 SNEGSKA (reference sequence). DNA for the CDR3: TGCAGTGCTAGAGGCCGACTAGCGGGAGGGCCGTTTGAGCAGTTCTTC. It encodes CSARGRLAGGPFEQFF.

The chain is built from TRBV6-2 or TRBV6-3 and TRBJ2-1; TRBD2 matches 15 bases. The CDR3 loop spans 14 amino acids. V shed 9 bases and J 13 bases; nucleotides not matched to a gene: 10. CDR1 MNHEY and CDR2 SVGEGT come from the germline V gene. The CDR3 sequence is CASQGTSGGTPQFF. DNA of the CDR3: TGTGCCAGTCAAGGGACTAGCGGGGGGACCCCTCAGTTCTTC.

The CDR3 region is CASTKRGNTGELFF. As DNA, the CDR3 is TGTGCCAGTACTAAGCGGGGGAACACCGGGGAGCTGTTTTTT. The rearrangement joins TRBV19 to TRBJ2-2; TRBD2 aligns across 7 bases. CDR1 is LNHDA and CDR2 is SQIVND in the germline V gene (reference sequence). V dropped 7 bases and J dropped 1; count of bases not matched to a gene: 3. The CDR3 extends over 14 amino acids.

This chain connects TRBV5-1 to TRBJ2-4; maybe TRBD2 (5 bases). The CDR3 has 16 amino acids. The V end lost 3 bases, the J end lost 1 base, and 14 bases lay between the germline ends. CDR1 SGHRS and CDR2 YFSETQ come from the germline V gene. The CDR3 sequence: CASSSGLPGAKNIQYF. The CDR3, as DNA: TGCGCCAGCAGCTCCGGACTCCCCGGGGCCAAAAACATTCAGTACTTC.

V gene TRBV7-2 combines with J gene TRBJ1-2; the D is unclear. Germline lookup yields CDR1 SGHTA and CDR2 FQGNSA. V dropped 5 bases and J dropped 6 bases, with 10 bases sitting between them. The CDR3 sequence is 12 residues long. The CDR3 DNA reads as TGTGCCAGCAGCCAACCCCGTCATGGCTACACCTTC. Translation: CASSQPRHGYTF.

The DNA of the CDR3 is TGCGCCAGCAGCCAAGACCGAGGTACAGGGCTCCCTTTCGCTGGGGCCAACGTCCTGACTTTC. It encodes CASSQDRGTGLPFAGANVLTF. The rearrangement uses TRBV4-1 and TRBJ2-6; TRBD1 is a possible D gene (6 bases). Germline V gene lookup returns CDR1 MGHRA and CDR2 YSYEKL. The CDR3 sequence is 21 residues long. Deletions cut 0 bases from V and 2 bases from J, with 23 bases between.

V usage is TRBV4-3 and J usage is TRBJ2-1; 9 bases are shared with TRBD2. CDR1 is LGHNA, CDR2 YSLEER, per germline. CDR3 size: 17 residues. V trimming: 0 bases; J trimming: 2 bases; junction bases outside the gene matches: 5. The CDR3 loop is CASSQDQASGTYNEQFF. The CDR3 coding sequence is TGCGCCAGCAGCCAAGATCAGGCTAGCGGGACCTACAATGAGCAGTTCTTC.

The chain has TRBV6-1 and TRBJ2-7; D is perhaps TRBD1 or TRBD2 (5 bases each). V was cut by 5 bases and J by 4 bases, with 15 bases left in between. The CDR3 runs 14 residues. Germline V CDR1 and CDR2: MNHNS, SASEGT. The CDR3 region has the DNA TGTGCCAGCAGTAGATCCGGGACGGTTTACGAGCAGTACTTC. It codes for CASSRSGTVYEQYF.

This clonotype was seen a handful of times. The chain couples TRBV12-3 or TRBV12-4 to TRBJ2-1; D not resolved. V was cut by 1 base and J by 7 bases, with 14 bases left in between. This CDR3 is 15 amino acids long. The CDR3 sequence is CASSLEGPLSNEQFF. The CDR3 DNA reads TGTGCCAGCAGTTTAGAAGGACCTCTAAGTAATGAGCAGTTCTTC.